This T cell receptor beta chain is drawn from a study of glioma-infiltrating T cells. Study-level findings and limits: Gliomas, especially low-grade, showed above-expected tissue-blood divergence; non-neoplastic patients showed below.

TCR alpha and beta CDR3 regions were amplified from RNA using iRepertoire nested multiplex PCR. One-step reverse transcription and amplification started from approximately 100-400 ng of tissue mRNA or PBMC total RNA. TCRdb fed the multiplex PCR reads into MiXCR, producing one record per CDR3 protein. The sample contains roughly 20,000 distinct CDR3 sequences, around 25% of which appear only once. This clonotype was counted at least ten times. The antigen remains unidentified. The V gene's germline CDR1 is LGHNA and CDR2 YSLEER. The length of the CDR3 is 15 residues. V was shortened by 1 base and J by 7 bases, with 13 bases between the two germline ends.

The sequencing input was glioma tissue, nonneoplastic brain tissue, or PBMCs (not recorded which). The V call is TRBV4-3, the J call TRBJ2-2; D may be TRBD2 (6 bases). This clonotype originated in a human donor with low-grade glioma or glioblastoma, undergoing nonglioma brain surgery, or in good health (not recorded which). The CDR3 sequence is CASSQVGGAGGELFF. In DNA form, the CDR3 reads TGCGCCAGCAGCCAAGTTGGCGGGGCGGGCGGGGAGCTGTTTTTT.